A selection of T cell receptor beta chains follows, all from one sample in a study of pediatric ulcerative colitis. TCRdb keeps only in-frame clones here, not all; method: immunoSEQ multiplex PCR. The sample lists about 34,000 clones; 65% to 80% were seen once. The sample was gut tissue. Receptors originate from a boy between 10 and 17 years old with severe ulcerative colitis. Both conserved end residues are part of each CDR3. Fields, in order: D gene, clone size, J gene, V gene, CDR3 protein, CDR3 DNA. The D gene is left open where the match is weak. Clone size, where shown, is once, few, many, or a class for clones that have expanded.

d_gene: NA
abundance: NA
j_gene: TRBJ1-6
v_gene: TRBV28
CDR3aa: CASSLSLGEYSPLHF
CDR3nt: TGTGCCAGCAGTTTATCGTTGGGGGAATATTCACCCCTCCACTTT

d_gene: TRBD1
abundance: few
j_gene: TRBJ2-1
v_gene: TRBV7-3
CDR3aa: CASSSPGVRGPDNEQFF
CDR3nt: TGTGCCAGCAGCTCCCCCGGCGTCAGGGGGCCGGACAATGAGCAGTTCTTC

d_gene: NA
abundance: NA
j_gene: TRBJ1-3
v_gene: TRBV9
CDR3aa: CASSDPRGGRISGNTIYF
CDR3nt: TGTGCCAGCAGTGACCCACGTGGGGGACGGATCTCTGGAAACACCATATATTTT

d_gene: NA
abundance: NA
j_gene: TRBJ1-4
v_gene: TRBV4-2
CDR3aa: CASSQGGRGASYEKLFF
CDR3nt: TGTGCCAGCAGCCAAGGGGGCAGGGGCGCAAGTTATGAAAAACTGTTTTTT

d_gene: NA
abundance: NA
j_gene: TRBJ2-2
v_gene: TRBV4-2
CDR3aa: CASSQEAPGAPGELFF
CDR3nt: TGTGCCAGCAGCCAAGAGGCCCCGGGGGCTCCGGGGGAGCTGTTTTTT

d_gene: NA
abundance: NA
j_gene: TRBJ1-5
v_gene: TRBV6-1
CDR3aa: CASSENQPQHF
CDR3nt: TGTGCCAGCAGTGAGAATCAGCCCCAGCATTTT

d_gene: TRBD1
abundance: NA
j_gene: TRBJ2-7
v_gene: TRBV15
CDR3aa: CATSSGTGDVNEQYF
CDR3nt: TGTGCCACCAGCAGCGGGACAGGGGATGTCAACGAGCAGTACTTC

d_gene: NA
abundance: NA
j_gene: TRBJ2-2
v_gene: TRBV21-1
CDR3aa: CASSPRQGKTGELFF
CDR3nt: TGTGCCAGCAGCCCACGACAGGGAAAAACCGGGGAGCTGTTTTTT

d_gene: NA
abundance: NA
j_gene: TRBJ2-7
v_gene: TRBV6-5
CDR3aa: CASSYSKQGEQYF
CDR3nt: TGTGCCAGCAGTTACTCGAAACAGGGCGAGCAGTACTTC

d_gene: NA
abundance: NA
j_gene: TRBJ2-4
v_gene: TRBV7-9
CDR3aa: CASSLFRGPENIQYF
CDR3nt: TGTGCCAGCAGCTTATTTCGGGGTCCGGAAAACATTCAGTACTTC

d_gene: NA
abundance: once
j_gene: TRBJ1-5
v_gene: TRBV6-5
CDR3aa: CASSYASGHNQPQHF
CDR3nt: TGTGCCAGCAGTTACGCGTCGGGTCACAATCAGCCCCAGCATTTT

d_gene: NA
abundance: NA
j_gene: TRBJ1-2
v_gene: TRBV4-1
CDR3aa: CASSQVVQPGAGGYTF
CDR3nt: TGCGCCAGCAGCCAAGTCGTTCAACCAGGGGCAGGAGGCTACACCTTC

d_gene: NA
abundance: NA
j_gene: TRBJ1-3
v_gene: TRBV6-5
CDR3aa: CASNDPGNTIYF
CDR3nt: TGTGCCAGCAACGACCCTGGAAACACCATATATTTT

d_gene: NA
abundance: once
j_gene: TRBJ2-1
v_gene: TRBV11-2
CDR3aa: CASSLAGTQEQFF
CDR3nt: TGTGCCAGCAGCTTAGCAGGGACTCAGGAGCAGTTCTTC

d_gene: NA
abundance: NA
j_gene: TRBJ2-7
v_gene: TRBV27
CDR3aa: CASSPLLTGGSYEQYF
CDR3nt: TGTGCCAGCAGTCCCTTACTAACTGGGGGCTCCTACGAGCAGTACTTC

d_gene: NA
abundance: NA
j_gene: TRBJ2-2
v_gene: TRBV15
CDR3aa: CATSRDTPGELFF
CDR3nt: TGTGCCACCAGCAGAGATACCCCCGGGGAGCTGTTTTTT

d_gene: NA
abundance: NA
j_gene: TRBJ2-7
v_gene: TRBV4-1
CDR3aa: CASSQDPEGEGYEQYF
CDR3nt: TGCGCCAGCAGCCAAGATCCGGAGGGGGAGGGCTACGAGCAGTACTTC

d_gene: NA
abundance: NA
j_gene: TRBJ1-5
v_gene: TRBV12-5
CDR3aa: CASGLAISGQPQHF
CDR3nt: TGTGCTAGTGGTTTGGCCATCTCAGGGCAGCCCCAGCATTTT

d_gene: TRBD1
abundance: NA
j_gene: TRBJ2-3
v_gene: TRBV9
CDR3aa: CASSAGQGPTDTQYF
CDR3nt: TGTGCCAGCAGCGCAGGACAGGGGCCAACAGATACGCAGTATTTT

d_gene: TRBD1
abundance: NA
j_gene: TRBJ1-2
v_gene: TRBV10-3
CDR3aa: CAINLDRGGGYTF
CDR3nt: TGTGCCATCAACCTGGACAGGGGTGGAGGCTACACCTTC

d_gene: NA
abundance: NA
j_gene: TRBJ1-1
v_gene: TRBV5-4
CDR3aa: CASSFNSDPIEAFF
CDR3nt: TGTGCCAGCAGCTTTAACAGTGATCCCATTGAAGCTTTCTTT

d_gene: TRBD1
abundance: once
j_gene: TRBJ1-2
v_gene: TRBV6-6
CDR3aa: CASSYLGQGVYGYTF
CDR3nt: TGTGCCAGCAGTTACCTGGGACAGGGAGTCTATGGCTACACCTTC

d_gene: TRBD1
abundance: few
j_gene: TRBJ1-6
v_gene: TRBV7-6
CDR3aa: CASSGMGTGTNSPLHF
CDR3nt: TGTGCCAGCAGCGGAATGGGGACAGGGACTAATTCACCCCTCCACTTT

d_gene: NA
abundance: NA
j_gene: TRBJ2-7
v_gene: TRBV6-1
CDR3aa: CASSERTPYEQYF
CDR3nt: TGTGCCAGCAGTGAAAGGACCCCCTACGAGCAGTACTTC

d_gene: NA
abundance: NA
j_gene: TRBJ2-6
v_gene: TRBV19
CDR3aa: CATTGGAGANVLTF
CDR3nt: TGTGCCACCACCGGGGGAGCTGGGGCCAACGTCCTGACTTTC

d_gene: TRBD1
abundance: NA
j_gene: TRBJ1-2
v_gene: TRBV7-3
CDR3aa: CASSSRITGVQGYTF
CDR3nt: TGTGCCAGCAGCTCCCGGATCACAGGGGTACAGGGCTACACCTTC

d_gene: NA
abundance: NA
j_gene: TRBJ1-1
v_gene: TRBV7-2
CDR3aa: CASSSQTLGTEAFF
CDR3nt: TGTGCCAGCAGCTCTCAAACCCTGGGCACTGAAGCTTTCTTT

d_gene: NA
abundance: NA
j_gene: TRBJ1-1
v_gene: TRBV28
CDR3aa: CASSLAGEAFF
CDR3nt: TGTGCCAGCAGTTTAGCAGGAGAAGCTTTCTTT

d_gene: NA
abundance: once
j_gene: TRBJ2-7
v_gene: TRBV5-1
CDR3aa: CASSSNRPYEQYF
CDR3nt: TGCGCCAGCAGCTCCAATAGGCCCTACGAGCAGTACTTC

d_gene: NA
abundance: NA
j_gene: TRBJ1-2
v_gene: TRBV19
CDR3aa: CASSMGPTKGANYGYTF
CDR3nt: TGTGCCAGTAGTATGGGGCCTACAAAAGGAGCTAACTATGGCTACACCTTC

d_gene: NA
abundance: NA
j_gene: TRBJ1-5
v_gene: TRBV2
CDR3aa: CASRDGLYSNQPQHF
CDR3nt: TGTGCCAGCAGGGACGGGCTATATAGCAATCAGCCCCAGCATTTT

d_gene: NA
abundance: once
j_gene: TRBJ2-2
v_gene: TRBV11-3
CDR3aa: CASSLFGGATGELFF
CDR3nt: TGTGCCAGCAGCTTATTCGGCGGAGCCACCGGGGAGCTGTTTTTT

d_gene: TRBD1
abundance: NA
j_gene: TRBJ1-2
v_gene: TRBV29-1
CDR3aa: CSVEDRAPYGYTF
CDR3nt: TGCAGCGTTGAGGACAGGGCCCCCTATGGCTACACCTTC

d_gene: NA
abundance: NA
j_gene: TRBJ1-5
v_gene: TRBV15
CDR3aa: CATSRGLRGGFNQPQHF
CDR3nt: TGTGCCACCAGCAGAGGTCTCAGGGGAGGTTTCAATCAGCCCCAGCATTTT

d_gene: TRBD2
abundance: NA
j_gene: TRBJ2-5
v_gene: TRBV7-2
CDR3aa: CASSPGGSAVETQYF
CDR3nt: TGTGCCAGCAGCCCGGGGGGGAGTGCGGTGGAGACCCAGTACTTC

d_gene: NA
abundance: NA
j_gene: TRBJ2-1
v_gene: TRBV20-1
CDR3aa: CSLDRVDEQFF
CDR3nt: TGCAGTCTGGACCGGGTGGATGAGCAGTTCTTC

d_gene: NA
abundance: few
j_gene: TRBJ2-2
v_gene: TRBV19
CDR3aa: CASSIAARATGELFF
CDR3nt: TGTGCCAGTAGTATAGCCGCGAGGGCCACCGGGGAGCTGTTTTTT

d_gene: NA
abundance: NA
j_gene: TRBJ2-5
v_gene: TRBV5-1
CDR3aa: CASSFASGGAFETQYF
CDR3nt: TGCGCCAGCAGCTTTGCTAGTGGGGGGGCGTTTGAGACCCAGTACTTC

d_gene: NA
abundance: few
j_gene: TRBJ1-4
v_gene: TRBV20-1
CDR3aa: CSAAKDEKLFF
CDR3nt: TGCAGTGCCGCTAAGGATGAAAAACTGTTTTTT

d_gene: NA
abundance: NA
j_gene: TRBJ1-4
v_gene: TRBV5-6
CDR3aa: CASSSNGQMREKLFF
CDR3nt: TGTGCCAGCAGCTCGAATGGACAGATGCGGGAAAAACTGTTTTTT

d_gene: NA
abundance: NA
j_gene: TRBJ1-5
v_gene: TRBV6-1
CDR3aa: CASSVGGSNQPQHF
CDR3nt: TGTGCCAGCAGTGTGGGTGGGAGCAATCAGCCCCAGCATTTT